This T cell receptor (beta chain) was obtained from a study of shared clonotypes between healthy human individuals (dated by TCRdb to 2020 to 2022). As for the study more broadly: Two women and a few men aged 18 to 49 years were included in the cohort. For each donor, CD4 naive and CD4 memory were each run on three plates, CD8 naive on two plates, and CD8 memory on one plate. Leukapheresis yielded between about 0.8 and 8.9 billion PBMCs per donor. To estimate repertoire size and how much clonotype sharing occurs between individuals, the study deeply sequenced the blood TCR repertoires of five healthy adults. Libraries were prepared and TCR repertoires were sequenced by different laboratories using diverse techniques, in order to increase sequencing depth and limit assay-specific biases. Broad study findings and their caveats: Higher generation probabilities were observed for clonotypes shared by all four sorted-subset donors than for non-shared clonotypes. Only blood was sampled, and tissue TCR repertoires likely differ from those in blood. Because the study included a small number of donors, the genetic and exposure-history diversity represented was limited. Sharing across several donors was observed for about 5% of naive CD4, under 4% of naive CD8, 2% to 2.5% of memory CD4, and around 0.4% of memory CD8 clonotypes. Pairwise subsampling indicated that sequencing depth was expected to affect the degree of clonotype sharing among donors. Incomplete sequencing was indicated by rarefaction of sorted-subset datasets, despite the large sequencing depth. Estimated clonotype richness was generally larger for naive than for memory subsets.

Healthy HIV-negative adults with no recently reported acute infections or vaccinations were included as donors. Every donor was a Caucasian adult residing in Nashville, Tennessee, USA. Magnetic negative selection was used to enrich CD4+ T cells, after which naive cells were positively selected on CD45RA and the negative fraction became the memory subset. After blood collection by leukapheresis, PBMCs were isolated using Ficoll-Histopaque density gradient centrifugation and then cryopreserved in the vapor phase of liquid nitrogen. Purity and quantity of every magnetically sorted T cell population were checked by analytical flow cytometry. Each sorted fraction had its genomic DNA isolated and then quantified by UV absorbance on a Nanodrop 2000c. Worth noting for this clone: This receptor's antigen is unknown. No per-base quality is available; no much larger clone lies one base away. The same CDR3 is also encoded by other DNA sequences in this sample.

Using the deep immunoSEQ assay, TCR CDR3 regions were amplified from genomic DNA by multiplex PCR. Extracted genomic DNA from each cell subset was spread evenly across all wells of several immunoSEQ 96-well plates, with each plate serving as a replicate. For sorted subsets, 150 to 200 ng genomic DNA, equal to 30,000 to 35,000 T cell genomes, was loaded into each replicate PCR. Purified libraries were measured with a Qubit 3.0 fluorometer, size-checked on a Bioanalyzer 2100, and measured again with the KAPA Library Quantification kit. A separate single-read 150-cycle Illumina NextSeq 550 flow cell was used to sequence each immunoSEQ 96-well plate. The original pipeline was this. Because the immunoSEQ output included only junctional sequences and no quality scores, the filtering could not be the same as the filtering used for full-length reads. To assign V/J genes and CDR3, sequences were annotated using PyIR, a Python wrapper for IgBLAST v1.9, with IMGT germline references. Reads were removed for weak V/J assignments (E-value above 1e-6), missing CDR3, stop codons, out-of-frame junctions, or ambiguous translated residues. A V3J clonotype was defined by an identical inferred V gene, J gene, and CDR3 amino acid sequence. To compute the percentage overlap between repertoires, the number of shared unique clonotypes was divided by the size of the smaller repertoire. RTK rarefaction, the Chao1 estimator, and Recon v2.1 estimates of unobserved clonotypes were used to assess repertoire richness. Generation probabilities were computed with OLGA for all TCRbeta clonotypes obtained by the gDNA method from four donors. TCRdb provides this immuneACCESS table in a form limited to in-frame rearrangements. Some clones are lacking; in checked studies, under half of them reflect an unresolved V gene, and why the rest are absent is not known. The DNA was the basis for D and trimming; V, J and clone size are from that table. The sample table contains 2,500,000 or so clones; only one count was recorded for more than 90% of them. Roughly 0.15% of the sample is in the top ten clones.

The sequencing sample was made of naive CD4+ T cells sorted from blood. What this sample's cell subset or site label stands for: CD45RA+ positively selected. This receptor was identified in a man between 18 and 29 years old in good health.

The CDR3 protein is CASSLRGETQYF. The DNA sequence follows: TGTGCCAGCAGCCTCAGGGGAGAGACCCAGTACTTC. The chain couples TRBV7-2 to TRBJ2-5; TRBD1 is a weak D gene call, 6 bases matching. Relative to germline, V is 5 bases shorter and J is 4 bases shorter, with 8 bases between their ends. CDR1 is given as SGHTA and CDR2 as FQGNSA, both from the germline V gene. CDR3 length: 12 amino acids, cysteine to phenylalanine. The DNA shown is the 36-base CDR3, in frame from base 1.